The subject of this entry is one T cell receptor beta chain. V lost 0 bases and J 2 bases, leaving 11 bases between the germline ends. CDR1 and CDR2 from the germline V gene are KGHSH and LQKENI. The CDR3 contains 16 residues. The data stem from a study of T cell changes during pregnancy in multiple sclerosis. Profiled with immunoSEQ multiplex PCR; TCRdb holds only in-frame clones, not every one. The sample yields roughly 100,000 clones, about 90% seen once. The chain recombines TRBV18 with TRBJ2-1, with unresolved D. The source material was peripheral blood, sampled after pregnancy. The clonotype was recovered from a female donor with multiple sclerosis, enrolled in a pregnancy study. The CDR3 DNA reads as TGTGCCAGCTCACCACCAACAGTTCGCCCCTACAATGAGCAGTTCTTC. It codes for CASSPPTVRPYNEQFF.